This T cell receptor beta chain was recovered during a study of beta chain features in type 1 diabetes. Overall study findings and caveats: All four CD4+ subsets from Type 1 diabetes patients carried moderately but significantly shorter TCRB CDR3s.

Trimming at V came to 6 bases and at J to 7 bases, leaving 15 bases not matched to a gene. Germline V gene data show CDR1 as SGHAT and CDR2 as FQNNGV. The CDR3 runs 16 residues. Points on this clone: The antigen is not known.

Since all of the isolated RNA was reverse transcribed, expressed TCRB transcripts were what got sequenced. Produced via immunoSEQ multiplex PCR; TCRdb's table is partial and in-frame only. The sample gives fewer than 450,000 clones, roughly 12% of which show up once; about 0.016% is in the top ten. The genes are TRBV11-2 and TRBJ2-5; TRBD2 matches at 9 bases. Sequenced material: naive CD4+ T cells from blood. The receptor was isolated from a woman between 18 and 29 years old with type 1 diabetes. The CDR3 DNA sequence: TGTGCCAGCAGACCCCCCGGGCGGGGGGGACGTGGGACCCAGTACTTC. Translating gives CASRPPGRGGRGTQYF.